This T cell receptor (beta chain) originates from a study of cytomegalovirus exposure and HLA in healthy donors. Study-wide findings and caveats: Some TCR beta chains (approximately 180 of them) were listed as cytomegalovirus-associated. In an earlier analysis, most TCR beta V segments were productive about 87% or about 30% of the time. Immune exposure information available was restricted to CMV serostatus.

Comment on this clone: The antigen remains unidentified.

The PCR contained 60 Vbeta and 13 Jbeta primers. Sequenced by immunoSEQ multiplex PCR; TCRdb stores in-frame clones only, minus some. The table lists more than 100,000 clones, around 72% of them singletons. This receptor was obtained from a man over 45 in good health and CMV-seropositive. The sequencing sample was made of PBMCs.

This chain's CDR3 is CASSLRGSGYTF. CDR3 bases: TGTGCCAGCAGTTTAAGGGGCAGCGGCTACACCTTC. The rearrangement joins TRBV28 to TRBJ1-2, with D tentatively TRBD1 (5 bases). Trimming took 2 bases from V and 8 from J, leaving 9 bases between them. CDR3 size: 12 residues. CDR1 is MDHEN, CDR2 SYDVKM, per germline.